Listed below are T cell receptor beta chains from one sample, sequenced in a study of cytomegalovirus exposure and HLA in healthy donors. The table came from immunoSEQ multiplex PCR; TCRdb's copy has only in-frame clones and leaves some out. The repertoire consists of over 200,000 clones, with 70% to 90% occurring once and the leading ten covering roughly 1.3%. Sequencing input: PBMCs. Source of these receptors: a human donor in good health. Each CDR3 is given with its conserved first and last residue. The order of the fields is J gene, V gene, clone size, D gene, CDR3 DNA, CDR3 protein. A D gene is named only where the DNA matches it firmly. Not all rows give a size; the values are once, few, many and, for expanded clones, a class.

>TRBJ1-2|TRBV27|once|TRBD1
TGTGCCAGCAGTTTATCGGGGACAGCCCTGGGCTACACCTTC
CASSLSGTALGYTF
>TRBJ1-3|TRBV28|NA|NA
TGTGCCAGCAGCTCAGCCGGGGGTTCTGGAAACACCATATATTTT
CASSSAGGSGNTIYF
>TRBJ2-7|TRBV4-2|few|TRBD1
TGTGCCAGCAGCCAATTACAGGGGCGAACCTACGAGCAGTACTTC
CASSQLQGRTYEQYF
>TRBJ1-2|TRBV6-6|NA|NA
TGTGCCAGCGCTTCGGGGTTTTTTGGCTACACCTTC
CASASGFFGYTF
>TRBJ2-1|TRBV10-3|NA|TRBD2
TGTGCCATCAGTGTGACTAGCTCTCAATACAATGAGCGGTTCTTC
CAISVTSSQYNERFF
>TRBJ2-5|TRBV28|NA|NA
TGTGCCAGCAGTCAAATTCCGGGAATGGGGCCCCACGGACAGACTGAAGAAGAGACCCAGTACTTC
CASSQIPGMGPHGQTEEETQYF
>TRBJ2-7|TRBV6-5|NA|TRBD1
TGTGCCAGCAGGTCGGGCAGGGGGTCCCCCTACGAGCAGTACTTC
CASRSGRGSPYEQYF
>TRBJ1-5|TRBV7-9|NA|NA
TGTGCCAGCAGCAAAGTCCAAGACAGCCCCAATCAGCCCCAGCATTTT
CASSKVQDSPNQPQHF
>TRBJ2-3|TRBV19|NA|TRBD2
TGCTCTAGCGGGGTCACAGATACGCAGTATTTT
CSSGVTDTQYF
>TRBJ1-6|TRBV9|NA|NA
TGTGCCAGCAGCGTAGCCGTGACAAATTCACCCCTCCACTTT
CASSVAVTNSPLHF
>TRBJ2-3|TRBV2|NA|TRBD2
TGTGCCAGCAGTGAGAGGACTAGCGGTACAGATACGCAGTATTTT
CASSERTSGTDTQYF
>TRBJ2-7|TRBV7-8|NA|TRBD1
TGTGCCAGCAGCGGGGGACAGGGAGGTGTCTACGAGCAGTACTTC
CASSGGQGGVYEQYF
>TRBJ2-5|TRBV5-1|NA|TRBD1
TGCGCCAGCAGCCCACAAGCGGGACAGGGGGCAGAGACCCAGTACTTC
CASSPQAGQGAETQYF
>TRBJ2-7|TRBV12-5|NA|TRBD1
TGTGCTAGTGGTTTGAACAGGGGGGTCGTCAACTACGAGCAGTACTTC
CASGLNRGVVNYEQYF
>TRBJ2-2|TRBV7-7|once|NA
TGTGCTAGCAGCTTGCAGGAGGCCGGGGAGCTGTTTTTT
CASSLQEAGELFF
>TRBJ2-3|TRBV9|NA|TRBD2
TGTGCCAGCAGCGCCGCGGGAGGGCGGAGCACAGATACGCAGTATTTT
CASSAAGGRSTDTQYF
>TRBJ1-4|TRBV7-2|few|TRBD1
TGTGCCAGCAGCAGGGACAGGGGGGATGAAAAACTGTTTTTT
CASSRDRGDEKLFF
>TRBJ2-1|TRBV4-1|NA|NA
TGCGCCAGCAGCCAAGGCCCGGCGAGGCGGACCTACAATGAGCAGTTCTTC
CASSQGPARRTYNEQFF
>TRBJ2-3|TRBV5-1|NA|TRBD1
TGCGCCAGCAGCAACGGACAGGGCCCAGATACGCAGTATTTT
CASSNGQGPDTQYF
>TRBJ1-3|TRBV7-2|NA|TRBD1
TGTGCCAGCAGAAGGGACAGGGGGCGGACTGGAAACACCATATATTTT
CASRRDRGRTGNTIYF
>TRBJ1-1|TRBV30|NA|NA
TGTGCCTGGAGGGTTGCCCAGGGTCTGGTCACTGAAGCTTTCTTT
CAWRVAQGLVTEAFF
>TRBJ2-6|TRBV19|NA|TRBD1
TGTGCCAGTAGTGCTCGGACAGGGCTGTACGGGGCCAACGTCCTGACTTTC
CASSARTGLYGANVLTF
>TRBJ2-6|TRBV6-1|NA|NA
TGTGCCAGCAGTGCCGGACAGCACTCTGGGGCCAACGTCCTGACTTTC
CASSAGQHSGANVLTF
>TRBJ1-2|TRBV18|NA|TRBD1
TGTGCCAGCTCACCGTCACAGGGGGCTGCAATCGGCTACACCTTC
CASSPSQGAAIGYTF
>TRBJ2-7|TRBV12-5|NA|TRBD2
TGTGCTAGTGGTTTGGTACACCCGACTAGCGGGAGGCTCGGCGAGCAGTACTTC
CASGLVHPTSGRLGEQYF
>TRBJ1-6|TRBV2|NA|NA
TGTGCCAGCAGTGAAGCGCCGGGGGCCCTCCACTTT
CASSEAPGALHF
>TRBJ2-1|TRBV7-3|NA|NA
TGTGCCAGCAGCTCGGGACTCCATAACAATGAGCAGTTCTTC
CASSSGLHNNEQFF
>TRBJ1-2|TRBV5-1|NA|NA
TGCGCCAGCAGCCGGGGTCAGGGCAGGGGTGACTATGGCTACACCTTC
CASSRGQGRGDYGYTF
>TRBJ2-7|TRBV10-3|NA|TRBD2
TGTGCCATCAGTGGTAGCGGGAGGGCCGGTGCCCACGAGCAGTACTTC
CAISGSGRAGAHEQYF
>TRBJ2-1|TRBV4-2|NA|TRBD2
TGTGCCAGCAGCCAAGTGGGACTAACTGACAATGAGCAGTTCTTC
CASSQVGLTDNEQFF
>TRBJ2-7|TRBV6-1|NA|TRBD1
TGTGCCAGCAGTCAAAGGGGGCTGACCTACGAGCAGTACTTC
CASSQRGLTYEQYF
>TRBJ1-1|TRBV29-1|NA|NA
TGCAGCGTTGTGGGGGGTCAGAGCACTGAAGCTTTCTTT
CSVVGGQSTEAFF
>TRBJ2-1|TRBV7-3|NA|TRBD2
TGTGCCAGCAGCTTACTAGCGGGAGATTCTGAGCAGTTCTTC
CASSLLAGDSEQFF
>TRBJ1-1|TRBV2|NA|NA
TGTGCCAGCAGTGAACAATGGAACACTGAAGCTTTCTTT
CASSEQWNTEAFF
>TRBJ2-1|TRBV5-1|NA|NA
TGCGCCAGCAGCTTGGGACTAACCAATGAGCAGTTCTTC
CASSLGLTNEQFF
>TRBJ2-1|TRBV29-1|once|NA
TGCAGCGTTGAAGATATCGGGGAAGACGAGCAGTTCTTC
CSVEDIGEDEQFF
>TRBJ2-7|TRBV6-5|NA|TRBD2
TGTGCCAGCAGTTACGGGACTAGCGGGGGCACCTACGAGCAGTACTTC
CASSYGTSGGTYEQYF
>TRBJ2-7|TRBV29-1|NA|TRBD2
TGCAGCGTGACAAAACCACTAGCGGCCAACTCCTACGAGCAGTACTTC
CSVTKPLAANSYEQYF
>TRBJ1-2|TRBV4-3|NA|TRBD1
TGCGCCAGCAGCCAAGAGCGGACAGGGGTCGGCTACACCTTC
CASSQERTGVGYTF
>TRBJ2-7|TRBV5-1|NA|NA
TGCGCCAGCAGCTTTACAAGTACCTACGAGCAGTACTTC
CASSFTSTYEQYF
>TRBJ1-5|TRBV19|NA|NA
TGTGCCAGTAGTATTAGGGATTTGGGGGCCGTGAAAAATCAGCCCCAGCATTTT
CASSIRDLGAVKNQPQHF
>TRBJ2-7|TRBV7-9|NA|NA
TGTGCCAGCAGCTTAGCCCTCTACGAGCAGTACTTC
CASSLALYEQYF
>TRBJ1-3|TRBV30|NA|TRBD1
TGTGCCTGGACCACAGGGGGCAGTGGAAACACCATATATTTT
CAWTTGGSGNTIYF
>TRBJ1-1|TRBV5-1|NA|NA
TGCGCCAGCAGCCAAGGACAGATGGGTCGCACTGAAGCTTTCTTT
CASSQGQMGRTEAFF
>TRBJ1-4|TRBV15|NA|TRBD1
TGTGCCACCTCATCAAGGTCCGGGACAGAGAATGAAAAACTGTTTTTT
CATSSRSGTENEKLFF
>TRBJ2-4|TRBV28|NA|NA
TGTGCCAGCAGCCCAATAGGGGGGGGAAACATTCAGTACTTC
CASSPIGGGNIQYF
>TRBJ1-1|TRBV29-1|few|TRBD1
TGCAGCGGAGACAGGGGGAACACTGAAGCTTTCTTT
CSGDRGNTEAFF
>TRBJ1-1|TRBV6-4|NA|NA
TGTGCCAGCAGTGAGGGACATAGGAACACTGAAGCTTTCTTT
CASSEGHRNTEAFF
>TRBJ2-5|TRBV29-1|NA|TRBD1
TGCAGCGTTCCTGACAGGGGTCAACAAGAGACCCAGTACTTC
CSVPDRGQQETQYF
>TRBJ2-7|TRBV5-1|NA|TRBD1
TGCGCCAGCAGCGGACCAGAACAGGACAGGGGGGGCGAGCAGTACTTC
CASSGPEQDRGGEQYF
>TRBJ2-7|TRBV27|few|TRBD2
TGTGCCAGCAGTTCCCCCCCGAGGGGCGGGAGGTCTTACGAGCAGTACTTC
CASSSPPRGGRSYEQYF
>TRBJ2-7|TRBV6-5|NA|NA
TGTGCCAGCAGTAACCAGCGTGGAACCTACGAGCAGTACTTC
CASSNQRGTYEQYF
>TRBJ2-1|TRBV2|NA|TRBD1
TGTGCCAGCGGGACAGGGCGATACAATGAGCAGTTCTTC
CASGTGRYNEQFF
>TRBJ2-3|TRBV5-1|NA|NA
TGCGCCAGCAGCTTGGCCGGGGGAACTAACACAGATACGCAGTATTTT
CASSLAGGTNTDTQYF
>TRBJ1-2|TRBV27|few|NA
TGTGCCAGCAGTTCCCCTCAGGCATTCAATGGCTACACCTTC
CASSSPQAFNGYTF